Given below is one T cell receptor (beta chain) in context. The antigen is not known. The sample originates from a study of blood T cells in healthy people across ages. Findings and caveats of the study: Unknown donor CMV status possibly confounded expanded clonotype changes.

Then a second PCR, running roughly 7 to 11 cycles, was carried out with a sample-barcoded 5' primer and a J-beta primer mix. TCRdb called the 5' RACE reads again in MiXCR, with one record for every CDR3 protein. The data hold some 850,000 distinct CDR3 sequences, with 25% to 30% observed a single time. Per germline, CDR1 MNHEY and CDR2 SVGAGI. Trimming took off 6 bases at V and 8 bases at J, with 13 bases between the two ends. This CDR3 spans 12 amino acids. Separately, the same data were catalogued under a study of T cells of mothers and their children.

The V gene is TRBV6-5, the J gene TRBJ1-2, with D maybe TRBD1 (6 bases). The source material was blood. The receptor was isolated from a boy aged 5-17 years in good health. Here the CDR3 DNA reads TGTGCCAGCAGCAGACAGGCAGAGGGCTACACCTTC. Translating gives CASSRQAEGYTF.